The 14 T cell receptor beta chains listed next were all sequenced from one sample in a study of identical twins. In TCRdb, the 5' RACE reads were re-called with MiXCR into one record per CDR3 protein. In the table there are hundreds of thousands of distinct CDR3 sequences, 15% to 20% of which are singletons. These data were also reused for a study on T cells expressing NK-cell markers.

What was sequenced was PBMCs. The receptor set was obtained from a young woman in good health.

This clonotype was detected ten times or more. J is TRBJ2-7 and V is TRBV12-3 or TRBV12-4, with D possibly matching TRBD1 (5 bases). Between the trimmed V and J ends, which lost 6 bases and 5 bases, there was a span of 11 bases. The CDR3 is made up of 12 amino acids. The CDR3 DNA reads TGTGCCAGCAGATCAGGGCCCAACGAGCAGTACTTC. It encodes CASRSGPNEQYF.

The chain carries TRBV20-1 and TRBJ2-2; D unclear. V was clipped by 7 bases and J by 5 bases, with 11 bases between them. The CDR3 contains 12 residues. The germline V gene has CDR1 DFQATT and CDR2 SNEGSKA (reference sequence). CDR3 loop: CSVMLGTGELFF. CDR3 in DNA: TGCAGTGTTATGTTGGGGACCGGGGAGCTGTTTTTT.

There are many counts of this clonotype. The chain employs TRBV7-6 and TRBJ2-5; the D gene is possibly TRBD2 (5 bases). The CDR3 extends over 15 amino acids. The V gene lost 4 bases and the J gene lost 0 bases, with 12 bases spanning the gap. Germline V lookup: CDR1 SGHVS, CDR2 FNYEAQ. The CDR3 spells CASSSQTRHQETQYF. The CDR3 DNA sequence: TGTGCCAGCAGCTCACAAACTAGACACCAAGAGACCCAGTACTTC.

This clonotype appeared many times. The gene calls are TRBV29-1 and TRBJ2-5; D uncertain. The germline V gene encodes CDR1 SQVTM and CDR2 ANQGSEA. The V gene lost 3 bases and the J gene lost 5 bases, with 13 bases spanning the gap. The CDR3 has 13 amino acids. Here the CDR3 reads CSVDWAGSETQYF. For the CDR3, the DNA is TGCAGCGTTGATTGGGCAGGATCGGAGACCCAGTACTTC.

This clonotype came up a few times. The gene calls are TRBV12-3 or TRBV12-4 and TRBJ2-6; TRBD2 is a possible D gene (6 bases). The CDR3 spans 15 residues. Trimming removed 5 bases at V and 2 bases at J, with 10 bases between. CDR3 region: CASSPPSAGANVLTF. The DNA for the CDR3 is TGTGCCAGCAGTCCACCTAGCGCTGGGGCCAACGTCCTGACTTTC.

The chain carries TRBV3-1 and TRBJ2-4, with D unresolved. CDR1 LGHDT and CDR2 YNNKEL come from the germline V gene (reference sequence). Trimming cost V 0 bases and J 6 bases, with 27 bases left between them. This CDR3 comprises 20 residues. CDR3 sequence (DNA): TGTGCCAGCAGCCAAGATAAGGCCCGATCCCCCCCCACAAAAGGAAACATTCAGTACTTC. Translated, it gives CASSQDKARSPPTKGNIQYF.

This sequence joins TRBV21-1 and TRBJ2-7; TRBD1 is the table's D call, not checked against the DNA. TRBV21-1 is tagged as a pseudogene. The CDR3 loop spans 15 amino acids. The CDR3 sequence: CAPLKWGRRTYEQYF. In DNA, the CDR3 is TGTGCCCCCTTGAAATGGGGACGTCGTACCTACGAGCAGTACTTC.

The chain combines TRBV12-3 or TRBV12-4 with TRBJ1-1; unclear D gene. This CDR3 is 13 amino acids long. Trimming cost V 5 bases and J 8 bases, with 15 bases left between them. The DNA of the CDR3 is TGTGCCAGCAGTCCCGAAAGCGGTACAGAAGCTTTCTTT. Its translation: CASSPESGTEAFF.

V and J are TRBV30 and TRBJ2-1, with a tentative D call TRBD2 (7 bases). V dropped 3 bases and J dropped 13 bases, with 16 bases sitting between them. Germline CDR1 and CDR2: GTSNPN and SVGIG (reference sequence). The CDR3 loop spans 12 amino acids. The CDR3 sequence is CAWRTLGGPQFF. CDR3 DNA: TGTGCCTGGAGAACACTCGGGGGGCCCCAGTTCTTC.

The chain is built from TRBV7-6 and TRBJ2-3; D gene uncertain. Looked up from germline, CDR1 is SGHVS and CDR2 is FNYEAQ. V shed 0 bases and J shed 4 bases, with 14 bases lying between them. The CDR3 is made up of 16 amino acids. This chain's CDR3 is CASSLALVSLADTQYF. In nucleotides, the CDR3 is TGTGCCAGCAGCTTAGCTTTGGTTAGTTTAGCAGATACGCAGTATTTT.

This clonotype was seen only a few times. The V gene is TRBV20-1, the J gene TRBJ2-4, with TRBD1 matching 10 bases. The CDR3 consists of 17 residues. Germline V gives CDR1 DFQATT, CDR2 SNEGSKA (reference sequence). V gave up 5 bases and J gave up 2 bases; unmatched junction bases: 12. This CDR3 is CSAGPPGQGSSKNIQYF. DNA of the CDR3: TGCAGTGCTGGACCTCCGGGACAGGGGTCTTCCAAAAACATTCAGTACTTC.

J is TRBJ1-2 and V is TRBV4-3; no reliable D call. V was pared by 0 bases and J by 4 bases, with 12 bases between. Germline V lookup: CDR1 LGHNA, CDR2 YSLEER. The CDR3 contains 15 residues. For the CDR3, the DNA is TGCGCCAGCAGCCAAGAGATCGAGGTTATCTATGGCTACACCTTC. It is translated as CASSQEIEVIYGYTF.

This clonotype has a handful of counts. The chain is built from TRBV7-9 and TRBJ2-7; D ambiguous. Trimming pared 3 bases from V and 0 bases from J, leaving 6 bases between. There are 13 residues in the CDR3. Germline values: CDR1 SEHNR, CDR2 FQNEAQ (reference sequence). The CDR3 here is CASSFEDSYEQYF. CDR3 coding DNA: TGTGCCAGCAGCTTTGAGGACTCCTACGAGCAGTACTTC.

This clonotype was detected only a few times. The genes are TRBV20-1 and TRBJ1-5; D remains unclear. CDR1 is DFQATT, CDR2 SNEGSKA, per germline (reference sequence). The CDR3 length is 13 residues. With 6 bases removed from V and 2 bases from J, the gap between germline ends came to 11 bases. CDR3 sequence: CSAGPTGNQPQHF. The DNA for the CDR3 is TGCAGTGCGGGCCCCACCGGCAATCAGCCCCAGCATTTT.